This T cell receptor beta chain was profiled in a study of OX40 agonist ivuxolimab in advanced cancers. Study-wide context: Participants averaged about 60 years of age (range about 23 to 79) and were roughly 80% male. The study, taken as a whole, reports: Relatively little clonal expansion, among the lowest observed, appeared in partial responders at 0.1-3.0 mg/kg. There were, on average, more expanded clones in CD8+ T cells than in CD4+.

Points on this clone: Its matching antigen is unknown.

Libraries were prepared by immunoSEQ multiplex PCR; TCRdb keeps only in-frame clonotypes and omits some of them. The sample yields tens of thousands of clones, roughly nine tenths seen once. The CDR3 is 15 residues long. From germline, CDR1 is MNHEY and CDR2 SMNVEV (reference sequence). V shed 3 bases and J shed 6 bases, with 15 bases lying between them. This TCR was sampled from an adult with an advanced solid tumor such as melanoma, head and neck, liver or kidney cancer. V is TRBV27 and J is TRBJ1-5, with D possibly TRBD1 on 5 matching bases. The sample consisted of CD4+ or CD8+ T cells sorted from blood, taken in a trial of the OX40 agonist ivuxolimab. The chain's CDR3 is CASSFAGFNSQPQHF. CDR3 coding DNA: TGTGCCAGCAGTTTCGCAGGGTTCAACAGTCAGCCCCAGCATTTT.